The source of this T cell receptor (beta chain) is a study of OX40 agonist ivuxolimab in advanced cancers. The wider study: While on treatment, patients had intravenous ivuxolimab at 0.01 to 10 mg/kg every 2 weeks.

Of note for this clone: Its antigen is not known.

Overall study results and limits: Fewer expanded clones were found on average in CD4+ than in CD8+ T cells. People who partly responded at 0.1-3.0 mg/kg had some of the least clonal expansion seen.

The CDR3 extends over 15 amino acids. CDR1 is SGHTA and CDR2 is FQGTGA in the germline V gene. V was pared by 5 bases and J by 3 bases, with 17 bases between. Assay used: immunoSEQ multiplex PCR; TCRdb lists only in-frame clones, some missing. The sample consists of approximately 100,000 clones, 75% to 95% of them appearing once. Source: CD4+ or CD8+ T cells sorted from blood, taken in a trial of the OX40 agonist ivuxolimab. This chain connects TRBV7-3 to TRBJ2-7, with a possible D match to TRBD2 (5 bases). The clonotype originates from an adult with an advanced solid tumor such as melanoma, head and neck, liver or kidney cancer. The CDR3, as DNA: TGTGCCAGCAGCCCTAGACCCCGAGGGCTCTACGAGCAGTACTTC. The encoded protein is CASSPRPRGLYEQYF.